This TCR beta chain was observed in a study of T cells in Graves' hyperthyroidism and ophthalmopathy. Study-wide results and caveats: Stable hyperthyroidism was separated from ophthalmopathy by a model based on 13 V-J features. The blood repertoire included most of the expanded thyroid clonotypes above 0.001.

Using RNA transcripts as the source, TCR beta CDR3 regions were amplified. The study used the HTBI primer set for a first-round RT-PCR of the TCR CDR3. A single record per CDR3 protein comes from TCRdb applying MiXCR to the multiplex PCR reads. The table has about 600,000 distinct CDR3 sequences, around 15% seen once. This CDR3 spans 23 amino acids. CDR1 is SGDLS, CDR2 YYNGEE, per germline. V shed 3 bases and J 1 base; nucleotides not matched to a gene: 27. As concerns this clonotype: No antigen is known for it.

Exclusion of a patient resulted from uncontrolled infection, other autoimmune disease, pregnancy or lactation. Diagnoses used clinical symptoms, serum thyroxine and TRAb, thyroid ultrasound and orbital computed tomography. V is TRBV9 and J is TRBJ1-5; 8 nucleotides line up with TRBD1. The receptor was isolated from a woman between 40 and 50 years old with Graves' ophthalmopathy. The sequenced material came from blood. CDR3 region: CASSDRQGRIHITGVSSNQPQHF. DNA for the CDR3: TGTGCCAGCAGCGATAGACAGGGGAGGATCCATATCACGGGGGTGTCGAGCAATCAGCCCCAGCATTTT.